Sequencing of this T cell receptor (beta chain) was carried out in a study of T cells in women clearing cervical HPV infection. As for the study in general: Case blood was drawn a median roughly 160 days after lesion detection.

immunoSEQ multiplex PCR used an average of 1200 ng genomic DNA. Clones were sequenced by immunoSEQ multiplex PCR, and TCRdb holds only the in-frame ones, with some missing. This repertoire includes 20,000 to 25,000 clones. Of note for this clone: The read halts 3 residues ahead of the CDR3 end, with the missing end drawn from the germline J gene.

This CDR3 contains 14 residues. With 1 base removed from V and 4 bases from J, the gap between germline ends came to 11 bases. Dot-blot hybridization genotyped cervical HPV amplified with MY09/MY11 PCR. This sequence originates from a woman aged 18 to 69 with a cervical HPV16 infection that either progressed to CIN3+ or cleared (not recorded which). This sequence joins TRBV5-3 and TRBJ1-1; D gene unclear. TRBV5-3 is identified as an open reading frame with a role that is uncertain. The material sequenced was blood buffy coat. Partial CDR3 DNA: TGTGCCAGAAGCTTGACAAAATGGTTCACTGAA. It is translated as CARSLTKWFTE. The CDR3 in full is CARSLTKWFTEAFF.